The TCR beta chain described here comes from a study of T cell changes during pregnancy in multiple sclerosis. Libraries were prepared by immunoSEQ multiplex PCR; TCRdb keeps only in-frame clonotypes and omits some of them. The sample yields under 6,500 clones, more than 65% seen once. The CDR3 contains 14 residues. After removal of 8 bases from V and 5 bases from J, the junction contained 10 bases not matched to a gene. Germline V lookup: CDR1 LNHNV, CDR2 YYDKDF (reference sequence). The clonotype comes from a female donor in good health, enrolled as a control in a pregnancy study. The V gene is TRBV15, the J gene TRBJ2-7, with TRBD1 matching over 9 bases. The sample was CD8+ T cells from peripheral blood mononuclear cells, taken in the second trimester of pregnancy. The CDR3 loop reads CATAPGQGYHEQYF. CDR3 in DNA: TGTGCCACCGCACCGGGACAGGGTTACCACGAGCAGTACTTC.